These 27 T cell receptor beta chains were sequenced from one sample in a study of T-cell memory formation after mild COVID-19. TCRdb ran MiXCR on the 5' RACE reads and lists one entry per CDR3 protein. Of under 250,000 distinct CDR3 sequences listed, under 30% are singletons. The sample was PBMCs or a T cell subset sorted from them (not recorded which). Source of these receptors: an adult woman who had mild COVID-19 (a few samples of this study predate the infection). Cell type and time point are not known.

The chain links TRBV7-8 to TRBJ2-1; 7 positions match TRBD2. CDR1 SGHVS and CDR2 FQNEAQ come from the germline V gene. V was clipped by 1 base and J by 0 bases; unmatched bases: 9. The length of the CDR3 is 18 residues. As DNA, the CDR3 is TGTGCCAGCAGCTTAGATCGGGGGGTCTCGAGCTCCTACAATGAGCAGTTCTTC. This sequence encodes CASSLDRGVSSSYNEQFF.

This clonotype was recorded a few times. This chain uses TRBV12-3 or TRBV12-4 with TRBJ2-6; D not certain. The CDR3 extends over 15 amino acids. Trimming cost V 6 bases and J 1 base, with 10 bases left between them. The CDR3, as DNA: TGTGCCAGCAGCCCCGAGAGTTCTGGGGCCAACGTCCTGACTTTC. The encoded protein is CASSPESSGANVLTF.

This clonotype was found a few times. The chain has TRBV7-2 and TRBJ2-5; TRBD1 aligns across 8 bases. The CDR3 is 15 amino acids. Germline loops: CDR1 SGHTA, CDR2 FQGNSA. J was trimmed by 4 bases and V by 5 bases; bases with no gene match: 9. CDR3 protein: CASSQEDRVSETQYF. DNA of the CDR3: TGTGCCAGCAGCCAAGAGGACAGGGTGTCAGAGACCCAGTACTTC.

The rearrangement links TRBV19 to TRBJ2-2; D may be TRBD1 (5 bases). V lost 3 bases and J 0 bases, leaving 11 bases between the germline ends. The germline V gene encodes CDR1 LNHDA and CDR2 SQIVND (reference sequence). The CDR3 sequence is 16 residues long. The CDR3 spells CASSMSRAANTGELFF. The CDR3 nucleotides read TGTGCCAGTAGTATGTCCAGGGCCGCGAACACCGGGGAGCTGTTTTTT.

This clonotype appeared a few times. CDR3 residues: CATRDRGRAGELFF. CDR3 DNA sequence: TGTGCCACCCGGGACAGGGGTAGGGCCGGGGAGCTGTTTTTT. The V call is TRBV27, the J call TRBJ2-2, with 10 bases identical to TRBD1. Germline V gives CDR1 MNHEY, CDR2 SMNVEV (reference sequence). This CDR3 region has 14 residues. The V and J ends lost 10 bases and 6 bases, in that order; junction bases with no gene match: 8.

The chain employs TRBV24-1 and TRBJ2-1; unclear D gene. Germline V lookup: CDR1 KGHDR, CDR2 SFDVKD. V dropped 4 bases and J dropped 6 bases, with 6 bases sitting between them. This CDR3 region has 12 residues. The chain's CDR3 is CATSERFNEQFF. The CDR3 coding sequence is TGTGCCACCAGTGAGAGGTTCAATGAGCAGTTCTTC.

The chain combines TRBV4-1 with TRBJ2-4; 8 positions agree with TRBD1. V was pared by 3 bases and J by 7 bases, with 2 bases of the junction left unmatched. The CDR3 contains 13 residues. CDR1 is MGHRA, CDR2 YSYEKL, per germline. CDR3 DNA sequence: TGCGCCAGCAGCCAGAGGGACAGGAACATTCAGTACTTC. This sequence encodes CASSQRDRNIQYF.

The DNA for the CDR3 is TGTGCCAGCAGCTTAAGCCCGGGACAGGGGCCCTATGGCTACACCTTC. Residues: CASSLSPGQGPYGYTF. The chain combines TRBV7-3 with TRBJ1-2; the match to TRBD1 covers 10 bases. This CDR3 spans 16 amino acids. CDR1 SGHTA and CDR2 FQGTGA come from the germline V gene. J was trimmed by 4 bases and V by 1 base; bases with no gene match: 6.

The chain has TRBV5-4 and TRBJ2-3, with TRBD2 identical over 7 bases. Per the germline V gene, CDR1 is SGHNT and CDR2 is YYREEE (reference sequence). Losses at the gene ends were 0 bases for V and 2 bases for J; bases not matched to a gene: 6. The CDR3 extends over 16 amino acids. In DNA form, the CDR3 reads TGTGCCAGCAGCTTGGGTTGGGAGCGGGACACAGATACGCAGTATTTT. It yields the protein CASSLGWERDTDTQYF.

The V and J genes are TRBV7-1 and TRBJ1-2; D gene uncertain. TRBV7-1 is an ORF; its function is uncertain. This CDR3 region has 13 residues. V was cut by 3 bases and J by 4 bases, with 9 bases left in between. CDR3 region: CASSSLGIYGYTF. CDR3 DNA: TGTGCCAGCAGCTCCCTGGGCATCTATGGCTACACCTTC.

The chain employs TRBV6-1 and TRBJ1-2; weak D call: TRBD1 (5 bases). V shed 3 bases and J shed 5 bases, with 19 bases lying between them. There are 16 residues in the CDR3. Germline CDR1 reads MNHNS; CDR2 reads SASEGT. The CDR3 sequence: CASSDPGGGRWYGYTF. The DNA for the CDR3 is TGTGCCAGCAGTGATCCGGGGGGGGGACGGTGGTATGGCTACACCTTC.

This clonotype was counted only a few times. The genes are TRBV5-1 and TRBJ2-1; 7 bases fit TRBD2. The length of the CDR3 is 13 residues. Unmatched junction bases numbered 5, after V lost 1 base and J lost 10 bases. Germline V lookup: CDR1 SGHRS, CDR2 YFSETQ. CDR3 nucleotide sequence: TGCGCCAGCAGCTTGCGGGGGGAACAGGAGCAGTTCTTC. Its translation: CASSLRGEQEQFF.

The CDR3 spells CASSLGKYNEQFF. For the CDR3, the DNA is TGTGCCAGCAGTTTGGGCAAGTACAATGAGCAGTTCTTC. J is TRBJ2-1 and V is TRBV12-3 or TRBV12-4; no definite D call. V was clipped by 3 bases and J by 4 bases, with 7 bases between them. The CDR3 is 13 amino acids.

A single count supports this clonotype. The chain recombines TRBV20-1 with TRBJ1-5, with 7 positions matching TRBD1. CDR1 is DFQATT, CDR2 SNEGSKA, per germline (reference sequence). The CDR3 covers 15 residues. The junction had 8 bases not matched to a gene; V was cut back by 0 bases and J by 6 bases. The CDR3 bases are TGCAGTGCTAGAGACCCCCGGGGGGACAGTCAGCCCCAGCATTTT. Translating it yields CSARDPRGDSQPQHF.

This clonotype was observed many times. The chain is built from TRBV4-1 and TRBJ2-3; possibly TRBD2 for D (6 bases). The CDR3 runs 17 residues. Germline CDR1 and CDR2: MGHRA and YSYEKL. V lost 3 bases and J 2 bases, leaving 18 bases between the germline ends. CDR3 sequence (DNA): TGCGCCAGCAGCCACTCCTTAAGCGGGTCTCACACAGATACGCAGTATTTT. Its protein is CASSHSLSGSHTDTQYF.

CDR3 DNA sequence: TGTGCCAGCAGCCCCCGGGACCCGGGCCACACCGGGGAGCTGTTTTTT. Protein: CASSPRDPGHTGELFF. The chain joins TRBV7-2 to TRBJ2-2; the D gene could be TRBD1 or TRBD2 (5 bases each). In germline, CDR1 is SGHTA, CDR2 FQGNSA. CDR3 size: 16 residues. The V gene lost 5 bases and the J gene lost 3 bases, with 16 bases spanning the gap.

This clonotype was observed a few times. The chain recombines TRBV23-1 with TRBJ1-5; D ambiguous. TRBV23-1 carries the ORF label, with uncertain function. CDR3 length: 13 residues. Between the trimmed V and J ends, which lost 7 bases and 5 bases, there was a span of 12 bases. Written as DNA, the CDR3 is TGCGCCAGCACCCGGAGCTTGGATCAGCCCCAGCATTTT. It translates to CASTRSLDQPQHF.

J is TRBJ1-4 and V is TRBV7-8, with D perhaps matching TRBD1 (5 bases). CDR1 SGHVS and CDR2 FQNEAQ come from the germline V gene. The CDR3 loop spans 16 amino acids. The V and J ends lost 4 bases and 0 bases respectively, with 12 bases between them. This CDR3 is CASSSARTTTNEKLFF. In DNA form, the CDR3 reads TGTGCCAGCAGCTCCGCCAGGACAACAACTAATGAAAAACTGTTTTTT.

The chain recombines TRBV20-1 with TRBJ2-1, with a weak D call TRBD2 (5 bases). V was pared by 3 bases and J by 10 bases, with 10 bases between. The CDR3 loop spans 11 amino acids. Germline CDR1 DFQATT, CDR2 SNEGSKA (reference sequence). Here the CDR3 DNA reads TGCAGTGCTAGCGGATTAGCGGAGCAGTTCTTC. This sequence encodes CSASGLAEQFF.

The rearrangement links TRBV6-5 to TRBJ2-6; no firm D call. Trimming stripped 0 bases from V and 0 bases from J, with 21 bases between. Germline V gene data show CDR1 as MNHEY and CDR2 as SVGAGI. The CDR3 totals 21 residues. The CDR3: CASSYSGFHVPSISGANVLTF. CDR3 coding DNA: TGTGCCAGCAGTTACTCGGGGTTCCACGTCCCTTCAATCTCTGGGGCCAACGTCCTGACTTTC.

This clonotype turned up a few times. The genes are TRBV4-1 and TRBJ2-2; no clear D. This CDR3 contains 14 residues. CDR1 is MGHRA and CDR2 is YSYEKL in the germline V gene. The germline V and J ends were trimmed by 4 bases and 1 base, with 7 bases remaining between them. CDR3 sequence: CASSPPRNTGELFF. In DNA form, the CDR3 reads TGCGCCAGCAGCCCCCCTCGGAACACCGGGGAGCTGTTTTTT.

This clonotype came up a few times. V and J are TRBV11-2 and TRBJ2-7; no reliable D call. Germline assignment: CDR1 SGHAT and CDR2 FQNNGV. The length of the CDR3 is 13 residues. V gave up 4 bases and J gave up 3 bases, with 10 bases separating them. CDR3 sequence: CASSSLDGYEQYF. CDR3 DNA sequence: TGTGCCAGCAGCTCGTTAGACGGCTACGAGCAGTACTTC.

This clonotype was picked up a small number of times. The chain couples TRBV12-3 or TRBV12-4 to TRBJ1-1; 7 nucleotides align to TRBD1. V was pared by 5 bases and J by 1 base, with 4 bases of the junction left unmatched. This CDR3 has 14 residues. The CDR3 sequence is CASSTGQQNTEAFF. The DNA of the CDR3 is TGTGCCAGCAGTACGGGACAGCAGAACACTGAAGCTTTCTTT.

The rearrangement links TRBV7-9 to TRBJ2-5; the D call may be TRBD1 or TRBD2 (5 bases each). The CDR3 totals 15 residues. Germline V lookup: CDR1 SEHNR, CDR2 FQNEAQ (reference sequence). The V end lost 4 bases, the J end lost 2 bases, and 14 bases lay between the germline ends. CDR3 in amino acids: CASSSVMGPQETQYF. The CDR3 DNA reads TGTGCCAGCAGCTCCGTGATGGGACCTCAAGAGACCCAGTACTTC. Full variable domain (missing parts from reference TRBV7-9 and TRBJ2-5): DTGVSQNPRHKITKRGQNVTFRCDPISEHNRLYWYRQTLGQGPEFLTYFQNEAQLEKSRLLSDRFSAERPKGSFSTLEIQRTEQGDSAMYLCASSSVMGPQETQYFGPGTRLLVL.

A few counts support this clonotype. The chain is built from TRBV4-2 and TRBJ2-1; D not certain. The CDR3 spans 16 residues. Trimming removed 3 bases from V and 6 bases from J, with 18 bases in between. In germline, CDR1 is LGHNA, CDR2 YNFKEQ. In DNA, the CDR3 is TGTGCCAGCAGCCACCTAACCCCTTGGGCCACCAATGAGCAGTTCTTC. It yields the protein CASSHLTPWATNEQFF.

In nucleotides, the CDR3 is TGTGCCACCAGTGATTTCTGGGGAACCGGGGAGCTGTTTTTT. Encoded protein: CATSDFWGTGELFF. The chain is built from TRBV24-1 and TRBJ2-2; D remains unclear. Trimming cost V 1 base and J 5 bases, with 7 bases left between them. The CDR3 is 14 amino acids. Germline V gene sequence: CDR1 KGHDR, CDR2 SFDVKD.

CDR3 loop: CASSLVATDKNIQYF. The CDR3 DNA follows: TGTGCCAGCAGTTTAGTTGCGACAGATAAAAACATTCAGTACTTC. V gene TRBV12-3 or TRBV12-4 combines with J gene TRBJ2-4; D may be TRBD1 (5 bases). The CDR3 contains 15 residues. The V gene lost 1 base and the J gene lost 4 bases, with 11 bases spanning the gap.